A single T cell receptor beta chain is shown here with its context. No antigen is known for it. The data originate from a study of T cell repertoires in cytomegalovirus infection. TCRdb fed the reads into MiXCR, producing one record per CDR3 protein. The data contain about 60,000 distinct CDR3 sequences, 20% of them singletons. V was pared by 1 base and J by 4 bases, with 7 bases of the junction left unmatched. This CDR3 is built from 15 residues. Germline values: CDR1 SGHTA, CDR2 FQGNSA. The origin of this receptor is a human donor in good health (CMV status not recorded). Some clones in this sample may be carry-over from other donors' samples. The material was CD8+ T cells from cultured PBMCs, obtained from culture after CMV antigen stimulation. This chain connects TRBV7-2 to TRBJ2-7; 7 bases fit TRBD2. The CDR3 is CASSLDLADGYEQYF. For the CDR3, the DNA is TGTGCCAGCAGCTTAGATCTAGCGGATGGTTACGAGCAGTACTTC.